This T cell receptor (beta chain) was profiled in a study of blood T cell repertoires in COVID-19. Study overall: COVID-19 samples collected from the United States, Italy and Spain covered acute and convalescent phases. The analysed material was cDNA or gDNA that came from T cells, B-cell-depleted T cells, or PBMCs.

Seattle patients were enrolled during active infection and followed longitudinally. Germline CDR1 reads SGDLS; CDR2 reads YYNGEE. The CDR3 runs to 17 residues. V trimming: 2 bases; J trimming: 7 bases; junction bases outside the gene matches: 12. Authors' methods: Amplified reference gene primers provided the basis for estimating nucleated cell counts. TCRdb's table, derived via immunoSEQ multiplex PCR, lists solely in-frame clones and lacks some. The V and J calls and clone size come from that table; D and trimming were worked out from the DNA. The data hold over 200,000 clones, with 75% to 95% observed a single time.

Material for sequencing was peripheral blood. The TCR sequence derives from a person under 30 with COVID-19, enrolled during active disease. V and J are TRBV9 and TRBJ2-1, with 10 nucleotides matching TRBD2. The CDR3 nucleotides read TGTGCCAGCAGCGTGGGGGCGACTAGCGGGCCTAAGAATGAGCAGTTCTTC. Protein sequence: CASSVGATSGPKNEQFF.